Below, 26 T cell receptor beta chains from the same sample are listed, as sequenced in a study of blood T cell repertoires in COVID-19. Method: immunoSEQ multiplex PCR; TCRdb's copy keeps in-frame clones and lacks some. Among hundreds of thousands of clones listed, roughly 85% were seen once. Sequencing input: peripheral blood. These receptors came from a woman in her forties with active or convalescent COVID-19.

This CDR3 reads CASSRYQGFVYEQYF. As DNA, the CDR3 is TGTGCCAGCAGCCGCTACCAGGGTTTTGTGTACGAGCAGTACTTC. The chain carries TRBV6-2 or TRBV6-3 and TRBJ2-7; a weak D match, TRBD1 (5 bases). The germline V and J ends were trimmed by 6 bases and 4 bases, with 19 bases remaining between them. Germline CDR1 MNHEY, CDR2 SVGEGT. CDR3 length: 15 amino acids.

This clone was found once. The chain employs TRBV6-2 or TRBV6-3 and TRBJ2-1, with 11 bases that match TRBD2. The CDR3 has 17 residues. Germline CDR1 reads MNHEY; CDR2 reads SVGEGT. Germline trimming cut 5 bases from V and 5 bases from J; bases unmatched to any gene: 11. The CDR3 loop reads CASSPLRSSGRDNEQFF. The CDR3 DNA sequence: TGTGCCAGCAGTCCCCTTCGTAGTAGCGGGAGGGACAATGAGCAGTTCTTC.

The chain employs TRBV7-2 and TRBJ1-4, with D hard to call. Germline CDR1 is SGHTA and CDR2 is FQGNSA. Trimming cost V 4 bases and J 2 bases, with 14 bases left between them. The CDR3 has 16 residues. The CDR3 nucleotides read TGTGCCAGCAGCTCCATGGCAGGTTCGACTAATGAAAAACTGTTTTTT. It translates to CASSSMAGSTNEKLFF.

V usage is TRBV11-3 and J usage is TRBJ2-7; 11 bases line up with TRBD2. The V gene end was trimmed by 2 bases and the J gene end by 4 bases; junction bases not matched to a gene: 4. Germline V gene data show CDR1 as SGHNT and CDR2 as YENEEA. CDR3 length: 15 residues. DNA of the CDR3: TGTGCCAGCAGCTTACTAGCGGGAGGTTCTTACGAGCAGTACTTC. Encoded protein: CASSLLAGGSYEQYF.

The genes are TRBV5-1 and TRBJ1-1, with 12 bases aligning to TRBD1. The CDR3 contains 16 residues. The germline gives CDR1 SGHRS, CDR2 YFSETQ. J gave up 1 base and V 4 bases, and 5 bases lay outside the gene matches. This CDR3 is CASSAGQGAPNTEAFF. The CDR3 DNA follows: TGCGCCAGCAGCGCGGGACAGGGGGCACCGAACACTGAAGCTTTCTTT.

V usage is TRBV6-2 or TRBV6-3 and J usage is TRBJ2-3; D is unclear. There are 14 residues in the CDR3. Germline CDR1 reads MNHEY; CDR2 reads SVGEGT. With 6 bases removed from V and 0 bases from J, the gap between germline ends came to 10 bases. CDR3 protein: CASSPLQSTDTQYF. The CDR3, as DNA: TGTGCCAGCAGCCCCCTGCAGAGCACAGATACGCAGTATTTT.

This clone has just a few counts. The chain has TRBV5-4 and TRBJ1-2; D not certain. The CDR3 has 14 residues. V lost 3 bases and J lost 5, with 14 bases in between. Per the germline V gene, CDR1 is SGHNT and CDR2 is YYREEE (reference sequence). The CDR3 loop reads CASSSPPGYYGYTF. As DNA, the CDR3 is TGTGCCAGCAGCTCGCCGCCGGGGTATTATGGCTACACCTTC.

In this sample, this clone turned up a few times. The genes are TRBV28 and TRBJ1-6, with D possibly matching TRBD1 (5 bases). This CDR3 has 15 residues. Germline-derived CDR1 and CDR2 are MDHEN and SYDVKM. V was shortened by 4 bases and J by 6 bases, with 13 bases between the two germline ends. The CDR3 reads CASSSLQVFNSPLHF. CDR3 nucleotides: TGTGCCAGCAGTTCTCTACAGGTCTTTAATTCACCCCTCCACTTT.

This chain uses TRBV14 with TRBJ2-7; perhaps TRBD1 as D (5 bases). CDR1 SGHDN and CDR2 FVKESK come from the germline V gene. This CDR3 is built from 14 residues. Between the trimmed V and J ends, which lost 6 bases and 0 bases, there was a span of 12 bases. Here the CDR3 DNA reads TGTGCCAGCAGGGCTGGACAAGACTCCTACGAGCAGTACTTC. Translating it yields CASRAGQDSYEQYF.

Concerning this clone: Different DNA sequences within this sample yield the same CDR3. V is TRBV3-1 (or the pseudogene TRBV3-2) and J is TRBJ2-1, with TRBD2 identical over 7 bases. This CDR3 has 13 residues. CDR1 LGHDT and CDR2 YNNKEL come from the germline V gene (reference sequence). V was clipped by 1 base and J by 7 bases; unmatched bases: 1. CDR3 DNA sequence: TGTGCCAGCAGCCAAGGACTAGCAAATGAGCAGTTCTTC. Translation: CASSQGLANEQFF.

This clone was counted only a few times. The CDR3 loop reads CASSFMREQFF. The CDR3 nucleotides are TGTGCCAGCAGCTTCATGAGAGAGCAGTTCTTC. This chain links TRBV7-9 with TRBJ2-1; D unclear. With 3 bases removed from V and 10 bases from J, the gap between germline ends came to 7 bases. The germline gives CDR1 SEHNR, CDR2 FQNEAQ (reference sequence). The CDR3 runs to 11 residues.

The J gene is TRBJ1-3, the V gene TRBV19; 9 positions match TRBD1. Germline V gene data show CDR1 as LNHDA and CDR2 as SQIVND (reference sequence). The CDR3 is 17 amino acids. After removal of 3 bases from V and 0 bases from J, the junction contained 6 bases not matched to a gene. The chain's CDR3 is CASSIPGTGNSGNTIYF. The CDR3 DNA reads as TGTGCCAGTAGTATCCCCGGGACAGGGAACTCTGGAAACACCATATATTTT.

The gene calls are TRBV7-2 and TRBJ2-5; 7 bases fit TRBD2. This CDR3 contains 14 residues. Germline V gene lookup returns CDR1 SGHTA and CDR2 FQGNSA. With 8 bases clipped from V and 4 bases from J, the junction kept 10 bases outside the gene matches. The CDR3 loop is CASYPGLTSETQYF. Here the CDR3 DNA reads TGTGCCAGCTACCCGGGACTAACATCAGAGACCCAGTACTTC.

The chain uses TRBV9 and TRBJ1-5; 7 positions match TRBD1. The CDR3 extends over 13 amino acids. Per germline, CDR1 SGDLS and CDR2 YYNGEE. J lost 5 bases, V lost 3 bases, and 2 bases had no gene match. The CDR3 region is CASSAGGHQPQHF. In nucleotides, the CDR3 is TGTGCCAGCAGCGCAGGGGGTCATCAGCCCCAGCATTTT.

The chain is built from TRBV4-1 and TRBJ1-5, with D uncertain. Deletions cut 1 base from V and 0 bases from J, with 10 bases between. Germline CDR1 reads MGHRA; CDR2 reads YSYEKL. The CDR3 loop spans 16 amino acids. The CDR3 DNA reads as TGCGCCAGCAGCCAAGTTATCGCGGATAGCAATCAGCCCCAGCATTTT. Amino acids: CASSQVIADSNQPQHF.

To note about this clone: The junction departs from the called germline gene at one end, perhaps through a read error. The rearrangement links TRBV7-9 to TRBJ1-1; TRBD1 aligns across 7 bases. Germline V gene lookup returns CDR1 SEHNR and CDR2 FQNEAQ (reference sequence). The CDR3 runs 13 residues. The CDR3 loop is CASGLTGDTEAFF. The CDR3 DNA reads TGTGCCAGCGGCTTAACAGGGGACACTGAAGCTTTCTTT.

The V and J genes are TRBV6-4 and TRBJ2-1; 11 nucleotides line up with TRBD2. This CDR3 spans 14 amino acids. V was clipped by 6 bases and J by 9 bases; unmatched bases: 7. Germline V gene data show CDR1 as MRHNA and CDR2 as SNTAGT. The CDR3 bases are TGTGCCAGCAGCCCAGGGCTAGCGGGAGGTGAGCAGTTCTTC. Amino acids: CASSPGLAGGEQFF.

The J gene is TRBJ2-3, the V gene TRBV28; D is uncertain. V gave up 5 bases and J gave up 3 bases, with 9 bases separating them. This CDR3 region has 13 residues. From germline, CDR1 is MDHEN and CDR2 SYDVKM. CDR3 sequence (DNA): TGTGCCAGCAGTATGACTCTTACAGATACGCAGTATTTT. This sequence encodes CASSMTLTDTQYF.

The V and J genes are TRBV3-1 (or the pseudogene TRBV3-2) and TRBJ1-6; 9 bases match TRBD1. V gave up 1 base and J gave up 0 bases; unmatched junction bases: 7. Germline V gene sequence: CDR1 LGHDT, CDR2 YNNKEL (reference sequence). This CDR3 comprises 19 residues. CDR3 sequence: CASSQGIRDRASYNSPLHF. The CDR3 region has the DNA TGTGCCAGCAGCCAAGGAATCCGGGACAGGGCCTCCTATAATTCACCCCTCCACTTT.

The genes are TRBV28 and TRBJ2-2, with D maybe TRBD1 (6 bases). With the DNA end fitting TRBJ1-4 better, the J assignment may be wrong. The CDR3 contains 12 residues. Germline V gives CDR1 MDHEN, CDR2 SYDVKM. This chain's CDR3 is CASSLDRRKLFF. DNA for the CDR3: TGTGCCAGCAGTTTGGACAGACGAAAACTGTTTTTT.

The V gene is TRBV29-1, the J gene TRBJ2-3, with 9 nucleotides matching TRBD1. Germline-derived CDR1 and CDR2 are SQVTM and ANQGSEA. This CDR3 contains 13 residues. J was trimmed by 4 bases and V by 1 base; bases with no gene match: 0. This CDR3 is CSVEGQGADTQYF. In DNA form, the CDR3 reads TGCAGCGTTGAAGGACAGGGGGCAGATACGCAGTATTTT.

This rearrangement joins TRBV5-1 to TRBJ2-6; a weak D match, TRBD1 (7 bases). The CDR3 loop spans 18 amino acids. Germline CDR1 is SGHRS and CDR2 is YFSETQ. V was pared by 4 bases and J by 2 bases, with 19 bases between. DNA of the CDR3: TGCGCCAGCAGCATGATCGTTCAGGGGGGCGCTGGGGCCAACGTCCTGACTTTC. Protein: CASSMIVQGGAGANVLTF.

The chain joins TRBV10-3 to TRBJ1-5, with D possibly being TRBD1 (5 bases). Per the germline V gene, CDR1 is ENHRY and CDR2 is SYGVKD. The CDR3 is 13 residues long. V was trimmed by 6 bases and J by 4 bases, leaving 10 bases between them. The CDR3 coding sequence is TGTGCCATCAGGGACACGCAAAATCAGCCCCAGCATTTT. Amino acids: CAIRDTQNQPQHF.

This rearrangement joins TRBV28 to TRBJ2-3, with 10 nucleotides matching TRBD2. The germline V gene encodes CDR1 MDHEN and CDR2 SYDVKM. The J segment lost 6 bases and the V segment lost 8 bases, leaving 11 bases of the junction unmatched. CDR3 length equals 15 residues. Here the CDR3 reads CASPPSSGGRDTQYF. The CDR3 DNA reads TGTGCCAGCCCCCCCTCTAGCGGGGGCCGGGATACGCAGTATTTT.

The chain links TRBV2 to TRBJ2-7; perhaps TRBD2 as D (5 bases). Trimming left V 7 bases short and J 5 bases short, with 12 bases between. This CDR3 has 12 residues. Germline-derived CDR1 and CDR2 are SNHLY and FYNNEI. CDR3 sequence (DNA): TGTGCCAGCACCTGGGAGAGGCACGAGCAGTACTTC. Its translation: CASTWERHEQYF.

This chain joins TRBV11-2 and TRBJ2-1; 8 bases agree with TRBD2. CDR3 size: 16 residues. In germline, CDR1 is SGHAT, CDR2 FQNNGV. V gave up 5 bases and J gave up 6 bases; unmatched junction bases: 12. DNA of the CDR3: TGTGCCAGCAGCCCCCCCCCAGCGGGAGTAAGCAATGAGCAGTTCTTC. Its translation is CASSPPPAGVSNEQFF.